This TCR beta chain was captured in a study of cytomegalovirus exposure and HLA in healthy donors (dated by TCRdb to about 2017). In the study overall: The 666 repertoires of the first cohort and the roughly 120 validation repertoires were produced on the same platform, according to a later analysis. In addition to the first cohort of several hundred subjects, a separate validation cohort of 120 different subjects was used. The study aimed to test whether cataloging public T cell receptors could reveal signatures of past pathogen exposure. To predict cytomegalovirus infection status, the study combined high-throughput TCR immunosequencing, statistical association of individual TCRs with disease status, and machine learning.

V is pared back by 0 bases and J by 3 bases, with 12 bases lying between the germline termini. The germline V gene provides CDR1 MNHEY and CDR2 SVGAGI. The CDR3, cysteine through phenylalanine, is 16 amino acids long. Only the CDR3 portion is preserved as DNA: 48 bases, with reading frame beginning at the first base. A word on this clone: Its recognized antigen is unknown. No quality values exist for individual bases; no much larger clone is one base distant.

The donors belonged to the validation cohort of approximately 130 subjects, which was separate from the approximately 700-subject first cohort. The library was prepared using the immunoSEQ multiplex PCR assay. On the study's bioinformatics: A statistical classification framework was built for diagnosing cytomegalovirus status from the catalog of TCR beta chain sequences. This immuneACCESS table, as held by TCRdb, lists in-frame sequences with V and J called but not all clones. Of the missing ones, under half trace to an unresolved V gene in checked studies; the others have no known cause. That table is the source of V, J and clone size, and D and trimming were worked out from the DNA. The sample table lists fewer than 200,000 clones, about nine tenths of them with a count of one. The ten largest make up 6% to 8% of the sample. The investigation overall reported the following: Of the cluster scores, approximately 95% were above 0 in a later analysis, which found that TCRs clustered in the first cohort also tended to co-occur in the 90 to 150 validation repertoires. The study listed 150 to 200 TCR beta chains as associated with cytomegalovirus. While some public TCRs were present in many individuals, most TCR sequences turned up only very rarely across donors. The validation cohort had no HLA typing available for a later analysis, so co-occurrence within that cohort was assessed over all 120 or so repertoires. A few of the identified cytomegalovirus-associated TCR beta chains were confirmed in vitro to be specific for cytomegalovirus antigens. According to the authors, the approach could potentially be generalized to other disease states and immunological phenotypes. The classifier was reported to diagnose cytomegalovirus status with high specificity and sensitivity in both the original and validation cohorts.

The sample consisted of PBMCs. The V gene is TRBV6-5 and the J gene is TRBJ1-3; matching of 5 bases hints at TRBD1 as the D gene. The TCR originated in a man aged 25-45 years in good health and CMV-seropositive. The CDR3 loop reads CASSYSSGTRGNTIYF. The DNA reads as follows: TGTGCCAGCAGTTACTCCTCAGGGACTCGTGGAAACACCATATATTTT.